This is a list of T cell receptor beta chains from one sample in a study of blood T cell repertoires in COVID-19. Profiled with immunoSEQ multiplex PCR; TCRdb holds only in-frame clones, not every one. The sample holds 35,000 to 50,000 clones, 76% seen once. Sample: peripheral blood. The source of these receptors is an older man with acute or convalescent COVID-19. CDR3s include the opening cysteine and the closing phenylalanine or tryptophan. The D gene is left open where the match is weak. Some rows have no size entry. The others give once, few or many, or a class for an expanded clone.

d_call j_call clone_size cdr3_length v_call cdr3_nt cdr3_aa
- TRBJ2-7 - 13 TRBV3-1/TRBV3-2 TGTGCCAGCAGCCAAGACCCGTCGGGGGAGCAGTACTTC CASSQDPSGEQYF
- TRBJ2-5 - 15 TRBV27 TGTGCCAGCAGTTTTCGCGGGACCTACCAAGAGACCCAGTACTTC CASSFRGTYQETQYF
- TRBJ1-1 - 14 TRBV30 TGTGCCTGGAGTGTACCCGCAGGGAACACTGAAGCTTTCTTT CAWSVPAGNTEAFF
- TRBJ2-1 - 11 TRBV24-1 TGTGCCACCGGTCAACTCAATGAGCAGTTCTTC CATGQLNEQFF
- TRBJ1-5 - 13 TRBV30 TGTGCCGCAAGCAGGGGTCGCAATCAGCCCCAGCATTTT CAASRGRNQPQHF
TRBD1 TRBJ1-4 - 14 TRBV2 TGTGCCAGCACTGCCGGGACAGCTAATGAAAAACTGTTTTTT CASTAGTANEKLFF
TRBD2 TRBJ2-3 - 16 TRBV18 TGTGCCAGCTCACCACGAGCTAGCGGAGCCACAGATACGCAGTATTTT CASSPRASGATDTQYF
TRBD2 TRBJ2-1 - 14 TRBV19 TGTGCCAGTAGTATTAAACTAGCGGTCCATGAGCAGTTCTTC CASSIKLAVHEQFF
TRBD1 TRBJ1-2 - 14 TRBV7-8 TGTGCCAGCAGCTTAGGACAGGGGAACTATGGCTACACCTTC CASSLGQGNYGYTF
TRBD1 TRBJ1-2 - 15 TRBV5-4 TGTGCCAGCAGCCACAATACGGGACAGCTTTATGGCTACACCTTC CASSHNTGQLYGYTF
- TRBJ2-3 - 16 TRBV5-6 TGTGCCAGCAGCTTGGCCGGAGGGGTGGGCACAGATACGCAGTATTTT CASSLAGGVGTDTQYF
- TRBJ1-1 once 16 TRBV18 TGTGCCAGCTCACGTGTACAGGGAGGGGTTGGCACTGAAGCTTTCTTT CASSRVQGGVGTEAFF
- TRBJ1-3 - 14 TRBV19 TGTGCCACCCAGCAGGGTGCAGCTGGAAACACCATATATTTT CATQQGAAGNTIYF
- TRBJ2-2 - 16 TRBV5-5 TGTGCCAGCAGCTTGGACCCAGGGGTCGGCACCGGGGAGCTGTTTTTT CASSLDPGVGTGELFF
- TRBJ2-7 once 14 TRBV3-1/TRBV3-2 TGTGCCAGCAGCCAAGTGGCCAGTTCCTACGAGCAGTACTTC CASSQVASSYEQYF
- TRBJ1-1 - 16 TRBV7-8 TGTGCCAGCAGCTTAGGGTCGGACAGTTTGAACACTGAAGCTTTCTTT CASSLGSDSLNTEAFF
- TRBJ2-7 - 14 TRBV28 TGTGCCAGCGCCGGGACTTCCAGCTCCTACGAGCAGTACTTC CASAGTSSSYEQYF
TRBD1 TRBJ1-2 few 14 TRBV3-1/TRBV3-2 TGTGCCAGCAGCCCCCGACAGGGGAGCTATGGCTACACCTTC CASSPRQGSYGYTF
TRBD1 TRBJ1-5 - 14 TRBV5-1 TGCGCCAGCAGCCTACAGGGGGGCAATCAGCCCCAGCATTTT CASSLQGGNQPQHF
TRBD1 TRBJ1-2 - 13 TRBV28 TGTGCCACTACACAGGGGGGCAACTATGGCTACACCTTC CATTQGGNYGYTF
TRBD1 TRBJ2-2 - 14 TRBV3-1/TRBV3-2 TGTGCCAGCAGCATCACAGGGGGCCCCGGGGAGCTGCTTTTT CASSITGGPGELLF
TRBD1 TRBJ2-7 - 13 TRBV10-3 TGTGCCATCAGGACAGGGCCCAACTACGAGCAGTACTTC CAIRTGPNYEQYF
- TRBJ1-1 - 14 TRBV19 TGTGCCAGTAGGCTTGTCAGAACGAACACTGAAGCTTTCTTT CASRLVRTNTEAFF
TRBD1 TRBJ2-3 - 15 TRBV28 TGTGCCAGCAGTGCCACGGGACAGGGGTGGGATACGCAGTATTTT CASSATGQGWDTQYF
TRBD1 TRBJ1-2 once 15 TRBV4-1 TGCGCCAGCAGCCAACGACAGGGGACTAACTATGGCTACACCTTC CASSQRQGTNYGYTF
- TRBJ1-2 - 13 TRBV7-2 TGTGCCAGCAGCTTAGGAGAACTCTATGGCTACACCTTC CASSLGELYGYTF
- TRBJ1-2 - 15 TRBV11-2 TGTGCCAGCAGCTCTCCCCGGAGGTCTAACTATGGCTACACCTTC CASSSPRRSNYGYTF
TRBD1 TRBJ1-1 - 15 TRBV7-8 TGTGCCAGCAGCTTAGCCGGGACAGCCAACACTGAAGCTTTCTTT CASSLAGTANTEAFF
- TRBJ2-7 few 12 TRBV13 TGTGCCAGCAGCTTTAAGGGGGACGAGCAGTACTTC CASSFKGDEQYF
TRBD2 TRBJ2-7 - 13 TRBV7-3 TGTGCCAGCAGCCCGGGGGGGCCCTCCGAGCAGTACTTC CASSPGGPSEQYF
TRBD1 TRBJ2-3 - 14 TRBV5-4 TGTGCCAGCAGCCGGGGACAGGACACAGATACGCAGTATTTT CASSRGQDTDTQYF
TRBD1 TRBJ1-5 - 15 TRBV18 TGTGCCAGCTCACCTGGACAGGGGGCGAGTCAGCCCCAGCATTTT CASSPGQGASQPQHF
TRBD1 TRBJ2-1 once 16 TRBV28 TGTGCCAGCAGTTTATGGGTTGGACAGGGGGCGTATGAGCAGTTCTTC CASSLWVGQGAYEQFF
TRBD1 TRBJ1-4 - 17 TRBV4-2 TGTGCCAGCAGCCAAGGGGACAGGGGGCTAGGTGATGAAAAACTGTTTTTT CASSQGDRGLGDEKLFF
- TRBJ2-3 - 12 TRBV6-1 TGTGCCAGCAGTGATCCCCCCAGTACGCAGTATTTT CASSDPPSTQYF
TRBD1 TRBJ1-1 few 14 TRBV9 TGTGCCAGCAGCGATCAAACAGGGGGCAATGAAGCTTTCTTT CASSDQTGGNEAFF
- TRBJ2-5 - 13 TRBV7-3 TGTGCCAGCAGCCCCCAGGGGCACGAGACCCAGTACTTC CASSPQGHETQYF
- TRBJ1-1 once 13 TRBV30 TGTGCCTGGAGTCAGGGGTCGAACACTGAAGCTTTCTTT CAWSQGSNTEAFF
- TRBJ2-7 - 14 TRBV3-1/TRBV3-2 TGTGCCAGCAGCCAAATTCCGGGTCGCCACGAGCAGTACTTC CASSQIPGRHEQYF
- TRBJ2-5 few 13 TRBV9 TGTGCCAGCAGCGCAGCGGCTTGGGAGACCCAGTACTTC CASSAAAWETQYF
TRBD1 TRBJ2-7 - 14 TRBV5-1 TGCGCCAGCAGCCCGGACAGGGGCCCCTACGAGCAGTACTTC CASSPDRGPYEQYF
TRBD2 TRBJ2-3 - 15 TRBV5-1 TGCGCCAGCAGCTTGAGCGGGGGGGAATCAGATACGCAGTATTTT CASSLSGGESDTQYF
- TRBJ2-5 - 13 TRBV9 TGTGCCAGCAGCGGTCAACAGGGACAGACCCAGTACTTC CASSGQQGQTQYF
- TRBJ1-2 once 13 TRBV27 TGTGCCAGCAGTTTTGACAGGAACTATGGCTACACCTTC CASSFDRNYGYTF
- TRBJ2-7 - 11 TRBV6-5 TGTGCCAGCAGCGACCGGACTACTTCGTACTTC CASSDRTTSYF
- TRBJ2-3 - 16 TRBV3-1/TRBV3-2 TGTGCCAGCAGCCTCCTTGCGGGGACTAGCACAGATACGCAGTATTTT CASSLLAGTSTDTQYF
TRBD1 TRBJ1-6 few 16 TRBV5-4 TGTGCCAGCAGCTTGGGGGGGACAGGGGGTAATTCACCCCTCCACTTT CASSLGGTGGNSPLHF
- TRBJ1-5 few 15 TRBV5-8 TGTGCCAGCAGCAAGCTTTTATACAGCAATCAGCCCCAGCATTTT CASSKLLYSNQPQHF